The TCR beta chain described here comes from a study of blood T cell repertoires in COVID-19. V lost 5 bases to trimming and J lost 1 base, with 13 bases between them. Germline CDR1 and CDR2: LNHDA and SQIVND (reference sequence). The CDR3 has 15 amino acids. Produced via immunoSEQ multiplex PCR; TCRdb's table is partial and in-frame only. The table includes under 100,000 clones, roughly four fifths detected once. This clone was seen a handful of times. Sequencing was performed on peripheral blood. The chain couples TRBV19 to TRBJ2-3, with D uncertain. The receptor comes from an elderly woman with active or convalescent COVID-19. DNA for the CDR3: TGTGCCAGTAGTCCTTCTAACTTGGGCACAGATACGCAGTATTTT. As protein: CASSPSNLGTDTQYF.